This TCR beta chain was sequenced during a study of cytomegalovirus exposure and HLA in healthy donors. 13 Jbeta primers and 60 Vbeta primers were used for the PCR. The repertoire was sequenced with immunoSEQ multiplex PCR; TCRdb's copy has only in-frame clones and lacks some. This repertoire shows 150,000 to 200,000 clones, 60% to 80% found once; its top ten account for about 1.4%. This clone has more than one count but fewer than ten. The CDR3 loop spans 15 amino acids. Germline trimming cut 6 bases from V and 1 base from J; bases unmatched to any gene: 7. The germline V gene encodes CDR1 MNHNS and CDR2 SASEGT.

The V call is TRBV6-1, the J call TRBJ1-1; TRBD1 aligns across 8 bases. The sequenced sample was PBMCs. The sequence came from a woman in her 30s in good health and CMV-seronegative. CDR3 residues: CASSPGDRGNTEAFF. The DNA for the CDR3 is TGTGCCAGCAGCCCAGGTGACAGGGGGAACACTGAAGCTTTCTTT.